Presented here are 4 T cell receptor beta chains from one specimen sequenced in a study of cytomegalovirus exposure and HLA in healthy donors. The PCR was carried out with 60 Vbeta primers and 13 Jbeta primers. Profiling relied on immunoSEQ multiplex PCR, and the TCRdb table lists in-frame clones only, not all of them. The table has fewer than 130,000 clones, 70% seen once. The specimen sequenced was PBMCs. The source is a man in his forties or fifties in good health and CMV-seropositive.

This rearrangement joins TRBV19 to TRBJ1-1, with TRBD1 matching over 11 bases. This CDR3 is 16 amino acids long. V was pared by 6 bases and J by 1 base, with 7 bases of the junction left unmatched. Per the germline V gene, CDR1 is LNHDA and CDR2 is SQIVND (reference sequence). CDR3: CASSPDRGLGNTEAFF. Here the CDR3 DNA reads TGTGCCAGTAGCCCGGACAGGGGGCTCGGGAACACTGAAGCTTTCTTT.

CDR3 region: CASSDPNSDLNEQFF. CDR3 DNA sequence: TGTGCCAGCAGTGATCCGAATAGCGATTTAAATGAGCAGTTCTTC. The J gene is TRBJ2-1, the V gene TRBV25-1; TRBD2 might be the D (5 bases). Germline CDR1 and CDR2: MGHDK and SYGVNS. The CDR3 loop spans 15 amino acids. The V end lost 3 bases, the J end lost 7 bases, and 16 bases lay between the germline ends.

As regards this clone: The same CDR3 also results from other DNA sequences found in this sample. The CDR3 loop is CAWSRTGDHGYTF. CDR3 DNA: TGTGCCTGGAGTCGAACAGGGGACCACGGCTACACCTTC. The chain links TRBV30 to TRBJ1-2; 7 nucleotides match TRBD1. The CDR3 length is 13 residues. J lost 8 bases, V lost 2 bases, and 8 bases had no gene match. The germline V gene has CDR1 GTSNPN and CDR2 SVGIG (reference sequence).

The chain combines TRBV15 with TRBJ2-7, with D uncertain. The V end lost 0 bases, the J end lost 5 bases, and 11 bases lay between the germline ends. The CDR3 is 14 residues long. The V gene's germline CDR1 is LNHNV and CDR2 YYDKDF (reference sequence). The CDR3 DNA sequence: TGTGCCACCAGCAGAGATCTAGGATCCCACGAGCAGTACGTC. This encodes CATSRDLGSHEQYV.